These T cell receptor beta chains were read from a single sample in a study of chemoradiotherapy in HPV16-positive cancers. Clones were read by immunoSEQ multiplex PCR, and TCRdb kept only the in-frame ones, dropping some. The table has 15,000 or so clones, roughly 87% seen once; the top ten hold around a fifth. Here the sequenced sample was blood, taken from a patient who underwent chemoradiotherapy. Receptor source: a human donor with HPV-associated anogenital cancer. Both conserved end residues are part of each CDR3. Each record gives: J gene, D gene, V gene, clone size, CDR3 protein, CDR3 DNA. A D gene is named only where the DNA matches it firmly. The listing skips clone size in some rows; elsewhere it reads once, few, many or a size class.

>TRBJ2-1|NA|TRBV18|NA
CASSPPTGPYNEQFF
TGTGCCAGCTCACCGCCGACGGGGCCCTACAATGAGCAGTTCTTC
>TRBJ2-6|TRBD1|TRBV29-1|NA
CSVRTGGSGANVLTF
TGCAGCGTCCGGACAGGCGGCTCTGGGGCCAACGTCCTGACTTTC
>TRBJ2-2|TRBD2|TRBV18|NA
CASSPPGLAGHGELFF
TGTGCCAGCTCACCTCCGGGACTAGCGGGACACGGGGAGCTGTTTTTT
>TRBJ2-7|NA|TRBV4-3|NA
CASSPDSNSYEQYF
TGCGCCAGCAGCCCGGACAGTAACTCCTACGAGCAGTACTTC
>TRBJ2-7|TRBD1|TRBV5-6|few
CASSLEWGTGSYEQYF
TGTGCCAGCAGCTTGGAGTGGGGGACAGGGTCCTACGAGCAGTACTTC
>TRBJ1-2|NA|TRBV4-1|NA
CASSQDSLLYGYTF
TGCGCCAGCAGCCAAGATTCGCTCCTCTATGGCTACACCTTC
>TRBJ1-2|NA|TRBV28|NA
CAIEGGGHYGYTF
TGTGCCATCGAGGGAGGCGGACACTATGGCTACACCTTC
>TRBJ2-5|TRBD2|TRBV7-9|NA
CASRQLAGTSGGSQETQYF
TGTGCCAGCAGGCAACTCGCGGGGACTAGCGGGGGGTCCCAAGAGACCCAGTACTTC
>TRBJ2-7|TRBD2|TRBV4-2|NA
CASSQDGAGGSYEQYF
TGTGCCAGCAGCCAAGATGGGGCGGGAGGTTCCTACGAGCAGTACTTC
>TRBJ1-1|NA|TRBV7-9|NA
CASSNYRVNTEAFF
TGTGCCAGCTCCAACTACAGGGTCAACACTGAAGCTTTCTTT
>TRBJ1-4|NA|TRBV6-5|NA
CASSVQINEKLFF
TGTGCCAGCAGTGTGCAGATTAATGAAAAACTGTTTTTT
>TRBJ1-1|TRBD1|TRBV6-5|NA
CASSYGHRGNTEAFF
TGTGCCAGCAGTTATGGGCACAGGGGAAACACTGAAGCTTTCTTT
>TRBJ2-7|NA|TRBV6-1|NA
CASSEGGDSSYEQYF
TGTGCCAGCAGTGAAGGCGGGGATAGCTCCTACGAGCAGTACTTC
>TRBJ2-4|TRBD2|TRBV19|NA
CASSIGAVAGGGNIQYF
TGTGCCAGTAGTATAGGGGCGGTAGCGGGAGGCGGTAACATTCAGTACTTC
>TRBJ2-2|NA|TRBV23-1|NA
CASSQLIRDTILPNTGELFF
TGCGCCAGCAGTCAACTTATCCGGGACACTATACTACCGAACACCGGGGAGCTGTTTTTT
>TRBJ2-7|NA|TRBV9|NA
CASSAAIPGRVKLDEQYF
TGTGCCAGCAGCGCCGCCATCCCTGGACGGGTTAAACTCGACGAGCAGTACTTC
>TRBJ1-5|TRBD1|TRBV29-1|NA
CSVMTGLGQPQHF
TGCAGCGTTATGACAGGGCTAGGACAGCCCCAGCATTTT
>TRBJ2-7|NA|TRBV19|NA
CASSTLHRQDYEQYF
TGTGCCAGTAGTACACTACACCGACAAGACTACGAGCAGTACTTC
>TRBJ2-7|NA|TRBV6-1|NA
CASKEGFYEQYF
TGTGCCAGCAAGGAAGGGTTCTACGAGCAGTACTTC
>TRBJ1-6|TRBD1|TRBV6-6|few
CASSYSGTGASPLHF
TGTGCCAGCAGTTATTCCGGGACAGGGGCTTCACCCCTCCACTTT
>TRBJ1-1|NA|TRBV2|NA
CASMRESYTEAFF
TGTGCCAGCATGAGGGAATCCTACACTGAAGCTTTCTTT
>TRBJ2-3|NA|TRBV7-2|once
CASSLTIAARHNTQYF
TGTGCCAGCAGCTTAACAATAGCGGCCCGTCACAATACGCAGTATTTT
>TRBJ1-1|TRBD1|TRBV6-1|NA
CASTSQGAFSTEAFF
TGTGCCAGCACTTCCCAGGGGGCATTCAGCACTGAAGCTTTCTTT
>TRBJ2-1|NA|TRBV5-1|NA
CASSSLDSRLYNEQFF
TGCGCCAGCAGCTCCCTTGACAGCAGGTTGTACAATGAGCAGTTCTTC
>TRBJ2-4|NA|TRBV15|once
CATSRDASALAKNIQYF
TGTGCCACCAGCAGAGATGCAAGCGCACTAGCCAAAAACATTCAGTACTTC
>TRBJ2-7|TRBD1|TRBV6-6|NA
CASSYWRADRGDEQYF
TGTGCCAGCAGTTACTGGCGCGCGGACAGGGGGGACGAGCAGTACTTC
>TRBJ2-6|NA|TRBV5-1|NA
CASSGDNSGANVLTF
TGCGCCAGCTCCGGCGACAACTCTGGGGCCAACGTCCTGACTTTC